Below, 7 T cell receptor beta chains from the same sample are listed, as sequenced in a study of long-term antiretroviral therapy in people with HIV. The run of the v3.0 immunoSEQ assay was at survey level. This table comes from immunoSEQ multiplex PCR, and its TCRdb copy is limited to in-frame clones, with some not included. The sample yields about 31,000 clones, more than 85% seen once. The material was unsorted PBMCs, obtained around 5 years before starting antiretroviral therapy. The receptors stem from a man between 50 and 59 years old with HIV.

V usage is TRBV2 and J usage is TRBJ2-7; TRBD2 aligns across 7 bases. Unmatched junction bases numbered 3, after V lost 2 bases and J lost 5 bases. The CDR3 has 13 amino acids. Looked up from germline, CDR1 is SNHLY and CDR2 is FYNNEI. The CDR3: CASSETSAHEQYF. The CDR3 DNA reads as TGTGCCAGCAGTGAAACTAGCGCCCACGAGCAGTACTTC.

The CDR3, as DNA: TGTGCCATCAGTGAGAAGGGGGTAATTACAGATACGCAGTATTTT. Residues: CAISEKGVITDTQYF. This chain connects TRBV10-3 to TRBJ2-3; tentatively, D is TRBD1 (6 bases). This CDR3 has 15 amino acids. CDR1 is ENHRY and CDR2 is SYGVKD in the germline V gene. The ends were cut back, 2 bases at V and 3 bases at J, with 12 bases in the middle.

The chain employs TRBV6-6 and TRBJ1-2; possible D gene TRBD1, 6 bases. The V end was cut by 8 bases, the J end by 2 bases, with 15 bases between. CDR3 size: 14 residues. Germline V CDR1 and CDR2: MNHNY, SVGAGI (reference sequence). This CDR3 reads CASGQGRGNYGYTF. The CDR3 DNA reads as TGTGCCAGCGGTCAGGGGAGAGGGAACTATGGCTACACCTTC.

This clone is termed medium-sized (0.01 to 0.1%). The chain links TRBV7-9 to TRBJ1-5; tentative D call: TRBD1 (5 bases). From germline, CDR1 is SEHNR and CDR2 FQNEAQ (reference sequence). V lost 5 bases, J lost 9 bases, and 14 bases lay in between. The CDR3 totals 13 residues. The CDR3 protein is CASSPGAGGPQHF. The CDR3 DNA sequence: TGTGCCAGCAGCCCCGGGGCCGGGGGGCCCCAGCATTTT. Full variable domain (outside the CDR3, taken from reference TRBV7-9 and TRBJ1-5): DTGVSQNPRHKITKRGQNVTFRCDPISEHNRLYWYRQTLGQGPEFLTYFQNEAQLEKSRLLSDRFSAERPKGSFSTLEIQRTEQGDSAMYLCASSPGAGGPQHFGDGTRLSIL.

This sequence joins TRBV2 and TRBJ2-7, with a weak D call TRBD2 (6 bases). The CDR3 runs to 15 residues. Germline V gene lookup returns CDR1 SNHLY and CDR2 FYNNEI. The V gene lost 6 bases and the J gene lost 3 bases, with 18 bases spanning the gap. CDR3 residues: CASRRSEGGRYEQYF. CDR3 in DNA: TGTGCCAGCAGGCGGTCGGAGGGTGGTCGCTACGAGCAGTACTTC.

This clone was seen a single time. The V call is TRBV27, the J call TRBJ2-2; tentative D call: TRBD1 (6 bases). The length of the CDR3 is 18 residues. Germline V gives CDR1 MNHEY, CDR2 SMNVEV (reference sequence). Trimming took 5 bases from V and 1 from J, leaving 20 bases between them. CDR3 sequence (DNA): TGTGCCAGCAGTATATTCGCAGGGGCAATCCAGAACACCGGGGAGCTGTTTTTT. Translating gives CASSIFAGAIQNTGELFF.

The chain carries TRBV19 and TRBJ2-3; D may be TRBD1 or TRBD2 (6 bases each). The CDR3 consists of 15 residues. V lost 9 bases, J lost 8 bases, and 24 bases lay in between. Per germline, CDR1 LNHDA and CDR2 SQIVND (reference sequence). CDR3 nucleotide sequence: TGTGCCAGCACCGGGGGCCGTTTAGGCGGAGGTACGCAGTATTTT. As protein: CASTGGRLGGGTQYF. Filled out from reference TRBV19 and TRBJ2-3, the complete variable domain reads DGGITQSPKYLFRKEGQNVTLSCEQNLNHDAMYWYRQDPGQGLRLIYYSQIVNDFQKGDIAEGYSVSREKKESFPLTVTSAQKNPTAFYLCASTGGRLGGGTQYFGPGTRLTVL.